Given below is one T cell receptor beta chain in context. The data derive from a study of technical replicates of blood from a handful of donors. The CDR3 length is 14 residues. The V gene lost 10 bases and the J gene lost 0 bases, with 15 bases spanning the gap. Germline V gene sequence: CDR1 MGHRA, CDR2 YSYEKL. Some clones are missing from TCRdb's copy, which holds only in-frame ones; the method was immunoSEQ multiplex PCR. This sample has roughly 81,000 clones, with about 97% found just once. Sequencing was carried out using T cells isolated from PBMCs. This chain connects TRBV4-1 to TRBJ1-2; D is uncertain. This TCR was sampled from a human donor in good health. The CDR3 loop is CATAPGAANYGYTF. CDR3 sequence (DNA): TGCGCCACCGCACCCGGAGCAGCTAACTATGGCTACACCTTC.